A single sample gave rise to the 27 T cell receptor beta chains below, sequenced in a study of T cell responses to AZD1222 COVID-19 vaccine. Sequencing was performed with immunoSEQ multiplex PCR; in TCRdb, only in-frame clones are kept and a portion is missing. The table includes approximately 170,000 clones, around 88% detected once. This specimen was peripheral blood, taken 28 days after the second AZD1222 dose. These receptors were taken from an adult who received the AZD1222 COVID-19 vaccine.

V is TRBV5-1 and J is TRBJ2-7; TRBD1 might be the D (5 bases). Germline assignment: CDR1 SGHRS and CDR2 YFSETQ. The CDR3 covers 14 residues. V shed 7 bases and J shed 2 bases, with 16 bases lying between them. The CDR3 DNA is TGCGCCAGCGGTCGGACACAGGAAACCTACGAGCAGTACTTC. It is translated as CASGRTQETYEQYF.

The chain links TRBV27 to TRBJ1-2, with D hard to call. The germline CDR1 and CDR2 sequences are MNHEY and SMNVEV (reference sequence). Trimming removed 3 bases from V and 5 bases from J, with 13 bases in between. This CDR3 is built from 14 residues. As DNA, the CDR3 is TGTGCCAGCAGTTTTTTTTCAACGGGTTATGGCTACACCTTC. Residues: CASSFFSTGYGYTF.

The chain combines TRBV3-1 (or the pseudogene TRBV3-2) with TRBJ2-7, with D maybe TRBD2 (6 bases). The V gene lost 4 bases and the J gene lost 5 bases, with 15 bases spanning the gap. The CDR3 totals 14 residues. Germline V CDR1 and CDR2: LGHDT, YNNKEL (reference sequence). CDR3 region: CASSPNGGMDEQYF. The CDR3 nucleotides read TGTGCCAGCAGCCCGAATGGGGGGATGGACGAGCAGTACTTC.

This chain joins TRBV27 and TRBJ1-5; 9 bases match TRBD1. This CDR3 is 16 amino acids long. Trimming cost V 6 bases and J 3 bases; bases outside gene matches: 9. CDR1 MNHEY and CDR2 SMNVEV come from the germline V gene (reference sequence). CDR3 in DNA: TGTGCCAGCAGCCCGAGGGACAGGGCCCACAATCAGCCCCAGCATTTT. As protein: CASSPRDRAHNQPQHF.

In DNA form, the CDR3 reads TGTGCCAGCAGGGGACAAACGCCTCCAGGAAACACCATATATTTT. Its translation is CASRGQTPPGNTIYF. This rearrangement joins TRBV6-6 to TRBJ1-3; weak D call: TRBD1 (6 bases). Germline V gives CDR1 MNHNY, CDR2 SVGAGI (reference sequence). Trimming cost V 6 bases and J 4 bases, with 16 bases left between them. The CDR3 spans 15 residues.

This chain uses TRBV18 with TRBJ2-1, with D uncertain. Germline V lookup: CDR1 KGHSH, CDR2 LQKENI. This CDR3 contains 15 residues. Trimming left V 6 bases short and J 10 bases short, with 22 bases between. The CDR3 DNA sequence: TGTGCCAGCTCGACTTCCCGGGCACCGATGGGGGAGCAGTTCTTC. Encoded protein: CASSTSRAPMGEQFF.

The CDR3: CASKQGGTDTQYF. The CDR3 nucleotides read TGCGCCAGCAAACAGGGGGGCACAGATACGCAGTATTTT. The chain has TRBV5-1 and TRBJ2-3, with 8 bases fitting TRBD1. Germline lookup yields CDR1 SGHRS and CDR2 YFSETQ. After removal of 6 bases from V and 1 base from J, the junction contained 1 base not matched to a gene. The CDR3 has 13 residues.

This chain joins TRBV5-1 and TRBJ2-7; perhaps TRBD1 as D (6 bases). The CDR3 runs to 16 residues. The V end lost 3 bases, the J end lost 2 bases, and 18 bases lay between the germline ends. Germline assignment: CDR1 SGHRS and CDR2 YFSETQ. CDR3 in DNA: TGCGCCAGCAGCTATAGCCCGACATGGACAGCCTACGAGCAGTACTTC. It specifies CASSYSPTWTAYEQYF.

This clone occurred a few times. This chain uses TRBV30 with TRBJ1-5, with D tentatively TRBD1 (6 bases). Per the germline V gene, CDR1 is GTSNPN and CDR2 is SVGIG (reference sequence). The CDR3 consists of 14 residues. Trimming removed 2 bases from V and 4 bases from J, with 12 bases in between. The CDR3 protein is CAWSRQGWNQPQHF. CDR3 in DNA: TGTGCCTGGAGTAGGCAGGGGTGGAATCAGCCCCAGCATTTT.

This sequence joins TRBV4-2 and TRBJ2-3; 8 nucleotides align to TRBD2. Germline V gene lookup returns CDR1 LGHNA and CDR2 YNFKEQ. The CDR3 loop spans 16 amino acids. The V gene end was trimmed by 0 bases and the J gene end by 7 bases; junction bases not matched to a gene: 9. CDR3 loop: CASSQERAGGSNTQYF. CDR3 coding DNA: TGTGCCAGCAGCCAAGAACGCGCGGGGGGTTCGAATACGCAGTATTTT.

The chain has TRBV7-2 and TRBJ1-2, with unresolved D. CDR3 length equals 16 residues. In germline, CDR1 is SGHTA, CDR2 FQGNSA. Trimming removed 0 bases at V and 8 bases at J, with 19 bases between. The DNA of the CDR3 is TGTGCCAGCAGCTTAGCGGACGGCCCTACTCCCCTAGGCTACACCTTC. Translating it yields CASSLADGPTPLGYTF.

The chain couples TRBV29-1 to TRBJ2-5; 9 bases align to TRBD1. Trimming took 8 bases from V and 1 from J; bases not matched to a gene: 8. The CDR3 consists of 14 residues. Germline V gene sequence: CDR1 SQVTM, CDR2 ANQGSEA. As DNA, the CDR3 is TGCAGCCTCTACAGGGGGCGGATCCAAGAGACCCAGTACTTC. This encodes CSLYRGRIQETQYF.

The gene calls are TRBV4-1 and TRBJ1-5; 9 nucleotides line up with TRBD1. J gave up 3 bases and V 5 bases, and 5 bases lay outside the gene matches. CDR3 length equals 15 residues. In germline, CDR1 is MGHRA, CDR2 YSYEKL. The chain's CDR3 is CASSYRQGDNQPQHF. In DNA form, the CDR3 reads TGCGCCAGCAGCTACAGACAGGGGGACAATCAGCCCCAGCATTTT.

V is TRBV4-1 and J is TRBJ1-2, with D unclear. The CDR3 length is 16 residues. Per the germline V gene, CDR1 is MGHRA and CDR2 is YSYEKL. V was trimmed by 0 bases and J by 4 bases, leaving 15 bases between them. In DNA, the CDR3 is TGCGCCAGCAGCCAAGATGAGTCCCCAGCCCTCTATGGCTACACCTTC. Translation gives CASSQDESPALYGYTF.

The rearrangement uses TRBV10-3 and TRBJ1-2; D is undetermined. The ends were cut back, 7 bases at V and 0 bases at J, with 12 bases in the middle. The CDR3 is 14 amino acids. In germline, CDR1 is ENHRY, CDR2 SYGVKD. This CDR3 reads CAITSGLTNYGYTF. The CDR3 DNA is TGTGCCATCACCTCAGGACTGACTAACTATGGCTACACCTTC.

The chain links TRBV6-5 to TRBJ1-2; no reliable D call. Germline values: CDR1 MNHEY, CDR2 SVGAGI. The CDR3 runs 11 residues. Deletions cut 6 bases from V and 1 base from J, with 3 bases between. CDR3 nucleotide sequence: TGTGCCAGCAGCCGTAACTATGGCTACACCTTC. As protein: CASSRNYGYTF.

The chain carries TRBV12-2 and TRBJ1-6. TRBV12-2 is given as a pseudogene. The CDR3 runs 15 residues. The CDR3 nucleotides read TGTGCAAGTCGCTTAGAACGGGGGTGTGATTCACCCCTCCACTTT. It specifies CASRLERGCDSPLHF.

This clone turned up a few times. The chain recombines TRBV3-1 (or the pseudogene TRBV3-2) with TRBJ1-4; perhaps TRBD1 as D (5 bases). Germline loops: CDR1 LGHDT, CDR2 YNNKEL (reference sequence). Trimming shortened V by 3 bases and J by 10 bases, and 21 bases separated the two germline ends. This CDR3 is built from 16 residues. The CDR3 nucleotides read TGTGCCAGCAGCCACGTGGCCGGGGCTGGTGGGCGAAAACTGTTTTTT. It translates to CASSHVAGAGGRKLFF.

The chain links TRBV5-4 to TRBJ1-6; 7 bases line up with TRBD1. Trimming cost V 3 bases and J 9 bases; bases outside gene matches: 3. Germline assignment: CDR1 SGHNT and CDR2 YYREEE (reference sequence). The CDR3 consists of 13 residues. The CDR3 region has the DNA TGTGCCAGCAGCTCGGGGGACAGTTCACCCCTCCACTTT. As protein: CASSSGDSSPLHF.

This chain connects TRBV27 to TRBJ1-1; D is undetermined. Looked up from germline, CDR1 is MNHEY and CDR2 is SMNVEV (reference sequence). The CDR3 is 13 amino acids. Trimming took 3 bases from V and 6 from J, leaving 11 bases between them. The CDR3 DNA is TGTGCCAGCAGTTTCATGAAGGACGCTGAAGCTTTCTTT. It translates to CASSFMKDAEAFF.

V usage is TRBV2 and J usage is TRBJ1-1; unclear D gene. CDR3 length equals 11 residues. V lost 8 bases, J lost 3 bases, and 7 bases lay in between. CDR1 is SNHLY, CDR2 FYNNEI, per germline. The CDR3 DNA reads as TGTGCCAGCGCTCCGGACACTGAAGCTTTCTTT. Protein: CASAPDTEAFF.

The chain combines TRBV5-1 with TRBJ2-7, with D maybe TRBD1 (5 bases). The V end lost 4 bases, the J end lost 7 bases, and 15 bases lay between the germline ends. The CDR3 loop spans 13 amino acids. From germline, CDR1 is SGHRS and CDR2 YFSETQ. CDR3 amino acids: CASSEAGIDEQYF. CDR3 in DNA: TGCGCCAGCAGCGAAGCAGGGATCGATGAGCAGTACTTC.

V gene TRBV11-2 combines with J gene TRBJ1-1, with D hard to call. Trimming left V 2 bases short and J 0 bases short, with 1 base between. This CDR3 contains 12 residues. Germline V gene sequence: CDR1 SGHAT, CDR2 FQNNGV. CDR3 sequence (DNA): TGTGCCAGCAGCTTACTGAACACTGAAGCTTTCTTT. It codes for CASSLLNTEAFF.

The gene calls are TRBV21-1 and TRBJ2-1. TRBV21-1 is recorded as a pseudogene. This CDR3 region has 15 residues. CDR3 DNA sequence: TGTGCCAGCAGCAAGGTCCGGCCCGGCTACAATGAGCAGTTCTTC. Translation gives CASSKVRPGYNEQFF.

V usage is TRBV6-1 and J usage is TRBJ2-7; 10 bases are shared with TRBD1. Germline CDR1 and CDR2: MNHNS and SASEGT. V was clipped by 7 bases and J by 2 bases; unmatched bases: 8. The CDR3 loop spans 15 amino acids. CDR3 sequence: CASKTAGTGAYEQYF. CDR3 DNA sequence: TGTGCCAGCAAAACAGCCGGGACAGGGGCCTACGAGCAGTACTTC.

The V gene is TRBV2, the J gene TRBJ2-7; 8 bases map to TRBD2. The J segment lost 2 bases and the V segment lost 0 bases, leaving 0 bases of the junction unmatched. Looked up from germline, CDR1 is SNHLY and CDR2 is FYNNEI. This CDR3 contains 14 residues. CDR3 DNA: TGTGCCAGCAGTGAAGCCGGGGGGGCCTACGAGCAGTACTTC. The encoded protein is CASSEAGGAYEQYF. The full variable domain, its missing parts supplied by reference TRBV2 and TRBJ2-7, is EPEVTQTPSHQVTQMGQEVILRCVPISNHLYFYWYRQILGQKVEFLVSFYNNEISEKSEIFDDQFSVERPDGSNFTLKIRSTKLEDSAMYFCASSEAGGAYEQYFGPGTRLTVT.

The rearrangement joins TRBV7-2 to TRBJ2-1; D is unclear. The V end was cut by 5 bases, the J end by 8 bases, with 13 bases between. This CDR3 contains 13 residues. Germline CDR1 and CDR2: SGHTA and FQGNSA. Here the CDR3 reads CASSTEVAHEQFF. Written as DNA, the CDR3 is TGTGCCAGCAGCACAGAGGTAGCCCATGAGCAGTTCTTC.